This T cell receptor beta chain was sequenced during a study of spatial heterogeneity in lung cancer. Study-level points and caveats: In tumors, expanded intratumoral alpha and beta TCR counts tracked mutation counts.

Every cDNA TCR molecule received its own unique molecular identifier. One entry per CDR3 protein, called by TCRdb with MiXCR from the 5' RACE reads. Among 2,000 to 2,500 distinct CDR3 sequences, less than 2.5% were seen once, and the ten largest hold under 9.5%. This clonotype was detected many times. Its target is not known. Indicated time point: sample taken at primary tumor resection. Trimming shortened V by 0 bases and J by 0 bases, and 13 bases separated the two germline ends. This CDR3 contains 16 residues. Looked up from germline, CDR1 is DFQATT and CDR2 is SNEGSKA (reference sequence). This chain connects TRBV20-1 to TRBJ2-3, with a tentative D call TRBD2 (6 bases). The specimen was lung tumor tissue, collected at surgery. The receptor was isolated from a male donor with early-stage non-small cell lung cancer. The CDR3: CSARDEAGLSTDTQYF. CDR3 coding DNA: TGCAGTGCTAGAGATGAGGCAGGACTAAGCACAGATACGCAGTATTTT.